One and the same sample provided the 30 T cell receptor beta chains below, sequenced in a study of T cells after yellow fever vaccination. One entry per CDR3 protein, called by TCRdb with MiXCR from the 5' RACE reads. The top ten clones hold 11% to 15% of a sample with just under 600,000 distinct CDR3 sequences, about 13% of them seen once. The specimen comprised PBMCs, sampled on the day of the yellow fever booster vaccination. These receptors were taken from a man aged 30 to 45 who received the YFV17D yellow fever vaccine.

This clonotype was seen a few times. This chain joins TRBV4-2 and TRBJ2-7; 11 nucleotides agree with TRBD2. The CDR3 has 15 residues. Trimming took 2 bases from V and 4 from J; bases not matched to a gene: 4. CDR1 is LGHNA and CDR2 is YNFKEQ in the germline V gene. The CDR3 here is CASSQILAGVYEQYF. In DNA, the CDR3 is TGTGCCAGCAGCCAAATACTAGCGGGAGTGTACGAGCAGTACTTC.

This sequence joins TRBV29-1 and TRBJ2-5; tentatively, D is TRBD2 (6 bases). The CDR3 consists of 14 residues. Per germline, CDR1 SQVTM and CDR2 ANQGSEA. Trimming pared 0 bases from V and 5 bases from J, leaving 13 bases between. The CDR3 is CSVEDRLGVETQYF. The CDR3 bases are TGCAGCGTTGAAGATAGACTAGGGGTGGAGACCCAGTACTTC.

The chain combines TRBV7-2 with TRBJ2-5; D uncertain. The germline gives CDR1 SGHTA, CDR2 FQGNSA. The V and J ends lost 3 bases and 5 bases respectively, with 10 bases between them. The CDR3 runs to 13 residues. The CDR3 region has the DNA TGTGCCAGCAGCTTCACGGAAAGGGAGACCCAGTACTTC. This gives the protein CASSFTERETQYF. The variable domain in full, completed from reference TRBV7-2 and TRBJ2-5, reads GAGVSQSPSNKVTEKGKDVELRCDPISGHTALYWYRQSLGQGLEFLIYFQGNSAPDKSGLPSDRFSAERTGGSVSTLTIQRTQQEDSAVYLCASSFTERETQYFGPGTRLLVL.

This clonotype was seen many times. The rearrangement links TRBV6-2 or TRBV6-3 to TRBJ2-7, with D unclear. Trimming shortened V by 0 bases and J by 3 bases, and 6 bases separated the two germline ends. This CDR3 has 13 residues. The germline CDR1 and CDR2 sequences are MNHEY and SVGEGT. Written as DNA, the CDR3 is TGTGCCAGCAGTTACTCGAACAGCTACGAGCAGTACTTC. It codes for CASSYSNSYEQYF.

This chain uses TRBV7-2 with TRBJ1-1; D perhaps matches TRBD1 (5 bases). The CDR3 runs to 13 residues. Germline V CDR1 and CDR2: SGHTA, FQGNSA. Trimming stripped 2 bases from V and 7 bases from J, with 11 bases between. CDR3 DNA sequence: TGTGCCAGCAGCTTACTGGGGACCCTTGAAGCTTTCTTT. Encoded protein: CASSLLGTLEAFF.

The CDR3, as DNA: TGTGCCACCAGCAGAGATATCGGGCAAGTCTCCTACGAGCAGTACTTC. This gives the protein CATSRDIGQVSYEQYF. V and J are TRBV15 and TRBJ2-7, with D unresolved. This CDR3 has 16 amino acids. The germline CDR1 and CDR2 sequences are LNHNV and YYDKDF (reference sequence). Trimming removed 0 bases from V and 0 bases from J, with 12 bases in between.

This clonotype was seen only a few times. The V and J genes are TRBV7-9 and TRBJ1-1, with D tentatively TRBD1 (5 bases). V dropped 1 base and J dropped 5 bases, with 14 bases sitting between them. The CDR3 loop spans 15 amino acids. Germline CDR1 and CDR2: SEHNR and FQNEAQ (reference sequence). This chain's CDR3 is CASSLDRGVGTEAFF. CDR3 nucleotides: TGTGCCAGCAGCTTAGATCGGGGGGTTGGGACTGAAGCTTTCTTT.

This clonotype was counted only a few times. The chain couples TRBV6-2 or TRBV6-3 to TRBJ2-1; D possibly corresponds to TRBD1 (6 bases). Germline CDR1 and CDR2: MNHEY and SVGEGT. This CDR3 contains 16 residues. Trimming took 2 bases from V and 6 from J, leaving 17 bases between them. The CDR3 sequence: CASSYPAGFRGNEQFF. The CDR3 DNA is TGTGCCAGCAGTTACCCGGCGGGCTTCAGGGGCAATGAGCAGTTCTTC.

The rearrangement joins TRBV5-4 to TRBJ2-3; D might be TRBD1 (5 bases). The CDR3 loop spans 14 amino acids. Germline-derived CDR1 and CDR2 are SGHNT and YYREEE (reference sequence). Trimming removed 4 bases at V and 4 bases at J, with 13 bases between. DNA for the CDR3: TGTGCCAGCAGCCCAGAAACGACAGCAGATACGCAGTATTTT. This translates into CASSPETTADTQYF.

This rearrangement joins TRBV4-2 to TRBJ2-1; 7 nucleotides match TRBD2. The CDR3 is made up of 16 amino acids. Germline-derived CDR1 and CDR2 are LGHNA and YNFKEQ. V gave up 4 bases and J gave up 0 bases; unmatched junction bases: 6. The CDR3 DNA is TGTGCCAGCAGCCCTTCTAGCGGTAGCTCCTACAATGAGCAGTTCTTC. It translates to CASSPSSGSSYNEQFF.

The V and J genes are TRBV27 and TRBJ1-5, with 7 nucleotides matching TRBD1. The ends lost 6 bases at V and 9 bases at J; junction bases unmatched: 11. Germline CDR1 reads MNHEY; CDR2 reads SMNVEV (reference sequence). CDR3 size: 14 residues. Here the CDR3 DNA reads TGTGCCAGCAGCCAATCAGACAGGGCGCGGCCCCAGCATTTT. Amino acid sequence: CASSQSDRARPQHF.

This clonotype occurred a few times. This sequence joins TRBV6-1 and TRBJ2-1, with D tentatively TRBD1 (7 bases). The germline gives CDR1 MNHNS, CDR2 SASEGT. The CDR3 extends over 16 amino acids. V lost 8 bases to trimming and J lost 0 bases, with 17 bases between them. The CDR3 DNA sequence: TGTGCCAGCGGGAGGACAGGCGCCCTCTCCTACAATGAGCAGTTCTTC. Its protein is CASGRTGALSYNEQFF.

This clonotype was observed a few times. The chain couples TRBV9 to TRBJ1-1; D call uncertain. Germline assignment: CDR1 SGDLS and CDR2 YYNGEE. Trimming cost V 2 bases and J 7 bases, with 12 bases left between them. The CDR3 spans 13 residues. CDR3 coding DNA: TGTGCCAGCAGCGTCACCACGGACCATGAAGCTTTCTTT. Translating gives CASSVTTDHEAFF.

There are a few counts of this clonotype. The J gene is TRBJ2-1, the V gene TRBV5-6, with 7 bases identical to TRBD2. This CDR3 contains 15 residues. V lost 3 bases and J lost 3; bases outside the gene matches: 6. The germline gives CDR1 SGHDT, CDR2 YYEEEE. DNA for the CDR3: TGTGCCAGCAGCTCGCTGGGGGAGGGCTACAATGAGCAGTTCTTC. Its protein is CASSSLGEGYNEQFF.

This clonotype was seen once. This chain joins TRBV19 and TRBJ2-1, with a weak D call TRBD2 (5 bases). The CDR3 spans 15 residues. Trimming pared 6 bases from V and 6 bases from J, leaving 18 bases between. CDR1 and CDR2 (germline): LNHDA, SQIVND (reference sequence). CDR3 DNA sequence: TGTGCCAGTAGCAGCACCATAACTAGTTTCAATGAGCAGTTCTTC. As protein: CASSSTITSFNEQFF.

This chain links TRBV30 with TRBJ2-7; TRBD2 agrees at 12 bases. This CDR3 contains 16 residues. Germline V CDR1 and CDR2: GTSNPN, SVGIG (reference sequence). V lost 0 bases, J lost 5 bases, and 8 bases stayed unmatched. The CDR3 region has the DNA TGTGCCTGGAGTGTACCGGGACTAGCGGGTTCCGACGAGCAGTACTTC. It is translated as CAWSVPGLAGSDEQYF.

The chain uses TRBV4-3 and TRBJ2-1; maybe TRBD1 (6 bases). There are 16 residues in the CDR3. Germline V gene sequence: CDR1 LGHNA, CDR2 YSLEER. V lost 0 bases and J lost 9, with 18 bases in between. The chain's CDR3 is CASSQDPRLGHGEQFF. The DNA for the CDR3 is TGCGCCAGCAGCCAAGATCCCAGGTTGGGACATGGTGAGCAGTTCTTC.

This clonotype was picked up a small number of times. J is TRBJ1-1 and V is TRBV20-1; 9 bases match TRBD1. Germline V lookup: CDR1 DFQATT, CDR2 SNEGSKA (reference sequence). The CDR3 runs 13 residues. V trimming: 3 bases; J trimming: 9 bases; junction bases outside the gene matches: 8. The DNA of the CDR3 is TGCAGTGCTAGGGCCGGGACAGGGAATCAAGCTTTCTTT. As protein: CSARAGTGNQAFF.

This sequence joins TRBV4-2 and TRBJ2-2, with 10 bases that match TRBD2. The trim removed 1 base at V and 3 bases at J, leaving 11 bases unmatched. The CDR3 consists of 19 residues. Germline CDR1 reads LGHNA; CDR2 reads YNFKEQ. Here the CDR3 reads CASSQVLAGESGDTGELFF. CDR3 bases: TGTGCCAGCAGCCAAGTCCTAGCGGGAGAATCGGGGGACACCGGGGAGCTGTTTTTT.

The chain carries TRBV20-1 and TRBJ2-3; 7 bases line up with TRBD2. V lost 6 bases, J lost 0 bases, and 12 bases stayed unmatched. The CDR3 contains 16 residues. Germline loops: CDR1 DFQATT, CDR2 SNEGSKA (reference sequence). The CDR3 nucleotides are TGCAGTGCCACATCTCCGACTAGCAGAAGCACAGATACGCAGTATTTT. Residues: CSATSPTSRSTDTQYF.

This clonotype has only one observation. The J gene is TRBJ1-5, the V gene TRBV6-2 or TRBV6-3; D not resolved. The germline CDR1 and CDR2 sequences are MNHEY and SVGEGT. V dropped 0 bases and J dropped 6 bases, with 9 bases sitting between them. The CDR3 runs to 14 residues. The CDR3 nucleotides are TGTGCCAGCAGTTACTCGAACCGGGCTCAGCCCCAGCATTTT. This translates into CASSYSNRAQPQHF.

This rearrangement joins TRBV10-3 to TRBJ2-7; 11 positions agree with TRBD1. This CDR3 is 14 amino acids long. After removal of 3 bases from V and 5 bases from J, the junction contained 3 bases not matched to a gene. Germline loops: CDR1 ENHRY, CDR2 SYGVKD. CDR3 amino acids: CAISDGQGAHEQYF. The CDR3 DNA is TGTGCCATCAGTGACGGACAGGGGGCCCACGAGCAGTACTTC.

The chain links TRBV12-3 or TRBV12-4 to TRBJ2-1; the D gene is possibly TRBD1 (6 bases). There are 12 residues in the CDR3. Trimming shortened V by 6 bases and J by 7 bases, and 10 bases separated the two germline ends. CDR3 nucleotide sequence: TGTGCCAGCAGGGGGGCTGGAAATGAGCAGTTCTTC. Its translation is CASRGAGNEQFF.

This clonotype has just a few counts. The chain has TRBV7-8 and TRBJ2-7; the match to TRBD1 covers 7 bases. This CDR3 has 13 residues. Trimming at V came to 5 bases and at J to 4 bases, leaving 5 bases not matched to a gene. Germline V gives CDR1 SGHVS, CDR2 FQNEAQ. The CDR3, as DNA: TGTGCCAGCAGCAGGGACAGATTTTACGAGCAGTACTTC. It yields the protein CASSRDRFYEQYF.

For the CDR3, the DNA is TGTGCCAGCAGCTACCCATCGTCCACTAGCGGGAGCTACAATGAGCAGTTCTTC. Translated: CASSYPSSTSGSYNEQFF. This chain links TRBV11-2 with TRBJ2-1, with 11 bases fitting TRBD2. V shed 4 bases and J 3 bases; nucleotides not matched to a gene: 11. Germline CDR1 is SGHAT and CDR2 is FQNNGV. The CDR3 spans 18 residues.

The rearrangement links TRBV29-1 to TRBJ2-1, with D hard to call. V dropped 4 bases and J dropped 1 base, with 8 bases sitting between them. The CDR3 is made up of 13 amino acids. CDR1 and CDR2 from the germline V gene are SQVTM and ANQGSEA. CDR3 nucleotides: TGCAGCGTTGCTTGGGATTCCTACAATGAGCAGTTCTTC. It specifies CSVAWDSYNEQFF.

This chain connects TRBV20-1 to TRBJ2-7; unclear D gene. Trimming took off 2 bases at V and 2 bases at J, with 16 bases between the two ends. The CDR3 runs to 15 residues. Germline V gives CDR1 DFQATT, CDR2 SNEGSKA (reference sequence). In DNA, the CDR3 is TGCAGTGCTAGAAACCCGGGCTCCAACCCCTACGAGCAGTACTTC. This translates into CSARNPGSNPYEQYF.

The chain links TRBV28 to TRBJ2-7; 12 bases are a match to TRBD2. J gave up 6 bases and V 6 bases, and 9 bases lay outside the gene matches. This CDR3 has 15 amino acids. CDR1 MDHEN and CDR2 SYDVKM come from the germline V gene. CDR3: CASRPSSGRASEQYF. In nucleotides, the CDR3 is TGTGCCAGCAGGCCTTCTAGCGGGAGGGCCTCCGAGCAGTACTTC.

This clonotype was observed a few times. This chain connects TRBV7-2 to TRBJ2-7, with 10 bases matching TRBD2. Germline CDR1 reads SGHTA; CDR2 reads FQGNSA. The CDR3 loop spans 16 amino acids. The V gene end was trimmed by 6 bases and the J gene end by 2 bases; junction bases not matched to a gene: 10. The CDR3 region is CASSFGGTSEPYEQYF. CDR3 DNA sequence: TGTGCCAGCAGTTTTGGGGGGACTAGCGAACCCTACGAGCAGTACTTC.

The chain joins TRBV28 to TRBJ1-1; unclear D gene. The CDR3 consists of 12 residues. Germline assignment: CDR1 MDHEN and CDR2 SYDVKM. Between the trimmed V and J ends, which lost 3 bases and 6 bases, there was a span of 8 bases. In nucleotides, the CDR3 is TGTGCCAGCAGTTTTCCTTTTTCTGAAGCTTTCTTT. Residues: CASSFPFSEAFF.